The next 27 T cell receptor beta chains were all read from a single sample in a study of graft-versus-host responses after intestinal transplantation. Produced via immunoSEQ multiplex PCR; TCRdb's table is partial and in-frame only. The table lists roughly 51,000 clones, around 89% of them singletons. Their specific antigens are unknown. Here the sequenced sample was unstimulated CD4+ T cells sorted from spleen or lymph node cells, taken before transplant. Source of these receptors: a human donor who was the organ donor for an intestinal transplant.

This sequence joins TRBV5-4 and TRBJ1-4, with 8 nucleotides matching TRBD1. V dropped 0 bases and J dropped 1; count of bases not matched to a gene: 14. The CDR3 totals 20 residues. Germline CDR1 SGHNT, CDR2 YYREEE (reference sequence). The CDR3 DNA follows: TGTGCCAGCAGCTTGGCCTGGGGACAGGAGGGCGTGGAAACTAATGAAAAACTGTTTTTT. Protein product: CASSLAWGQEGVETNEKLFF.

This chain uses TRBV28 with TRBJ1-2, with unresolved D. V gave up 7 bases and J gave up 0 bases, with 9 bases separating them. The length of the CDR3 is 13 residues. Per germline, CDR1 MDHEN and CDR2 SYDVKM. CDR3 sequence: CASNYGANYGYTF. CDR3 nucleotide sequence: TGTGCCAGCAATTACGGGGCTAACTATGGCTACACCTTC.

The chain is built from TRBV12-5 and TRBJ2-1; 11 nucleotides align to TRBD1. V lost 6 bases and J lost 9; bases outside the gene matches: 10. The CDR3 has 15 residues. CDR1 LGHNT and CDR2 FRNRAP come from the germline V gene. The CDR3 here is CASGIGQGAPGEQFF. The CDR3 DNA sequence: TGTGCTAGTGGCATAGGACAGGGGGCGCCTGGTGAGCAGTTCTTC.

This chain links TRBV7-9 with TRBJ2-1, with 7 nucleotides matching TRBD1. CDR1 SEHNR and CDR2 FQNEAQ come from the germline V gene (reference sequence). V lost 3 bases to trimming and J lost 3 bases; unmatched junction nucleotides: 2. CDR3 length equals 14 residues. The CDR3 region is CASSLWTGYNEQFF. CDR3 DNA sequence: TGTGCCAGCAGCTTGTGGACAGGCTACAATGAGCAGTTCTTC.

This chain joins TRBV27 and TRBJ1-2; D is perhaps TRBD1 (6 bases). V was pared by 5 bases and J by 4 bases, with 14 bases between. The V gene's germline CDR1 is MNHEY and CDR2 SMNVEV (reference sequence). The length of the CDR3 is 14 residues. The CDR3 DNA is TGTGCCAGCAGTCCTCTTCAGGGGACCTATGGCTACACCTTC. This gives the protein CASSPLQGTYGYTF.

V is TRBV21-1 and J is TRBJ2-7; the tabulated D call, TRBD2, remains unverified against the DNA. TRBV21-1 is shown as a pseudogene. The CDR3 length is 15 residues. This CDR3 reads CASSTQTSGYYEQYF. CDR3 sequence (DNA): TGTGCCAGCAGCACTCAGACTAGCGGGTACTACGAGCAGTACTTC.

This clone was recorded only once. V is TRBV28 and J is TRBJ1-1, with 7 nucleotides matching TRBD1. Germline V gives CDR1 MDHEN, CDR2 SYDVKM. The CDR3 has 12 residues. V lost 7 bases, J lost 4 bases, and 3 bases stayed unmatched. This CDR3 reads CASKQGGTEAFF. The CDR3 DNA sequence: TGTGCCAGCAAGCAGGGGGGCACTGAAGCTTTCTTT.

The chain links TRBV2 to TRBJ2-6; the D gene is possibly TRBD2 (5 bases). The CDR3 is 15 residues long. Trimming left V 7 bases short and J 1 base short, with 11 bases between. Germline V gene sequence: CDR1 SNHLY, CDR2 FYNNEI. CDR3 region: CASKVEESGANVLTF. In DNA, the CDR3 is TGTGCCAGCAAAGTGGAGGAATCTGGGGCCAACGTCCTGACTTTC.

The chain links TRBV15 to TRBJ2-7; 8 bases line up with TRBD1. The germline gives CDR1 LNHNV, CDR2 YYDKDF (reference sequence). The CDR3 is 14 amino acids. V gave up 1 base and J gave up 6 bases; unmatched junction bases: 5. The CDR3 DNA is TGTGCCACCAGCAGAGCCCTCGACAGGGGCGAGCAGTACTTC. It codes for CATSRALDRGEQYF.

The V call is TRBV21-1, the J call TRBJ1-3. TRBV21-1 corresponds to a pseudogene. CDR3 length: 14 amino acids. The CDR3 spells CASGGRNVRNTIYF. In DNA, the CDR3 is TGTGCCAGCGGGGGGAGAAATGTTAGAAACACCATATATTTT.

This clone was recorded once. CDR3 sequence (DNA): TGTGCCAGCAGCCCCGACAGGACTAGCAACAATGAGCAGTTCTTC. Encoded protein: CASSPDRTSNNEQFF. The chain joins TRBV11-2 to TRBJ2-1; 8 bases match TRBD2. CDR1 SGHAT and CDR2 FQNNGV come from the germline V gene. The CDR3 consists of 15 residues. Losses at the gene ends were 5 bases for V and 5 bases for J; bases not matched to a gene: 8.

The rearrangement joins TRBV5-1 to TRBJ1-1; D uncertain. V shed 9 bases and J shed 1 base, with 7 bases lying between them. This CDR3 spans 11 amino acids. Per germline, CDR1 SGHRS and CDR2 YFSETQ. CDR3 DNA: TGCGCCATTACGCGGAACACTGAAGCTTTCTTT. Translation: CAITRNTEAFF.

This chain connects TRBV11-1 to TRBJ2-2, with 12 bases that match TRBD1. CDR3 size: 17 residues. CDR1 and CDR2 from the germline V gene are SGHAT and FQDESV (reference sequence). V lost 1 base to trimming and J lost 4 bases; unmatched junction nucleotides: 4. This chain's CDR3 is CASSLGDRGRTTGELFF. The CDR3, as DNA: TGTGCCAGCAGCTTAGGGGACAGGGGGCGCACCACCGGGGAGCTGTTTTTT.

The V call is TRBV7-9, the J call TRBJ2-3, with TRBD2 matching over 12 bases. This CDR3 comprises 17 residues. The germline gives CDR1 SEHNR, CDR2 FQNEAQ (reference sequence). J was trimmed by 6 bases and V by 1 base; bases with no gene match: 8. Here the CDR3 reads CASSLGRLAGGPDTQYF. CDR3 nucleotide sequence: TGTGCCAGCAGCTTAGGGCGGCTAGCGGGAGGGCCCGATACGCAGTATTTT.

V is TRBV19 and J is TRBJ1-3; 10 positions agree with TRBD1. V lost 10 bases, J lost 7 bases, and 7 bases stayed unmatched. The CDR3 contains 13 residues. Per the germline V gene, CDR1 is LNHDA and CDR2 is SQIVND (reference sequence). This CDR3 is CATRGQGLNTIYF. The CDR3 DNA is TGTGCCACTAGGGGACAGGGGCTTAACACCATATATTTT.

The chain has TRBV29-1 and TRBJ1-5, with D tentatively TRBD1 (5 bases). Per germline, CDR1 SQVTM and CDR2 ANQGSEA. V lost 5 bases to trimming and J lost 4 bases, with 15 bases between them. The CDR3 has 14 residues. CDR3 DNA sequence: TGCAGCGTTCAACCGGACACCCCTAATCAGCCCCAGCATTTT. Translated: CSVQPDTPNQPQHF.

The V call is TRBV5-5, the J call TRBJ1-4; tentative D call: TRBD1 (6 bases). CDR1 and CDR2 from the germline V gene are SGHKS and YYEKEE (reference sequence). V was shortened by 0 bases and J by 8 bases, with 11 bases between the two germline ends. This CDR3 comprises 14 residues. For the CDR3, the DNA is TGTGCCAGCAGCTTGGGCAGGGGAGGGGAAAAACTGTTTTTT. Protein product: CASSLGRGGEKLFF.

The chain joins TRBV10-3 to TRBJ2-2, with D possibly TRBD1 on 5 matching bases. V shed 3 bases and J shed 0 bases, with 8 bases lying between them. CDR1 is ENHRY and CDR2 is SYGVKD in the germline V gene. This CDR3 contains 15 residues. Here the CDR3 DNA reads TGTGCCATCAGTGAAAGACAGCCGAACACCGGGGAGCTGTTTTTT. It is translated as CAISERQPNTGELFF.

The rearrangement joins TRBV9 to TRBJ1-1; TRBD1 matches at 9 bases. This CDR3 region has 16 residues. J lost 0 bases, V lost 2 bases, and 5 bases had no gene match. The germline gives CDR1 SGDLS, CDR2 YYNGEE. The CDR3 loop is CASSVLGQGLNTEAFF. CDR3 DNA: TGTGCCAGCAGCGTTCTCGGACAGGGGCTGAACACTGAAGCTTTCTTT. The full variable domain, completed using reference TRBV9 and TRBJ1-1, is DSGVTQTPKHLITATGQRVTLRCSPRSGDLSVYWYQQSLDQGLQFLIQYYNGEERAKGNILERFSAQQFPDLHSELNLSSLELGDSALYFCASSVLGQGLNTEAFFGQGTRLTVV.

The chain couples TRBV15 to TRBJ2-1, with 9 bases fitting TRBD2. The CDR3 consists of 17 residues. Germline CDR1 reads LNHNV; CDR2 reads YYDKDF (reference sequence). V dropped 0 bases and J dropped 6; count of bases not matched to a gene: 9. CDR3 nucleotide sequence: TGTGCCACCAGCAGAGACCCTATAGCGGGAGCCCCCAATGAGCAGTTCTTC. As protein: CATSRDPIAGAPNEQFF.

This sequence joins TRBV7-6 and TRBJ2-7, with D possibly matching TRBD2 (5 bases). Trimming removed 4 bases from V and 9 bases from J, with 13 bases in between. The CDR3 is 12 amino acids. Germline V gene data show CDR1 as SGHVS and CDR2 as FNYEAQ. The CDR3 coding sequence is TGTGCCAGCAGCTCACCGGCGGGCAGGCAGTACTTC. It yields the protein CASSSPAGRQYF. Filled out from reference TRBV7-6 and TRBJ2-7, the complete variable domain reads GAGVSQSPRYKVTKRGQDVALRCDPISGHVSLYWYRQALGQGPEFLTYFNYEAQQDKSGLPNDRFSAERPEGSISTLTIQRTEQRDSAMYRCASSSPAGRQYFGPGTRLTVT.

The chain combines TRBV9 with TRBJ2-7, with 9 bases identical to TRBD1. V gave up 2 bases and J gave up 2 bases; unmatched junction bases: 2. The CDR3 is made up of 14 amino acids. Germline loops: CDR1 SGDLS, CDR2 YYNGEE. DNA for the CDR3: TGTGCCAGCAGCGTCGGGACAGGGACCTACGAGCAGTACTTC. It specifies CASSVGTGTYEQYF. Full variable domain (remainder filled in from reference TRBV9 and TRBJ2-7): DSGVTQTPKHLITATGQRVTLRCSPRSGDLSVYWYQQSLDQGLQFLIQYYNGEERAKGNILERFSAQQFPDLHSELNLSSLELGDSALYFCASSVGTGTYEQYFGPGTRLTVT.

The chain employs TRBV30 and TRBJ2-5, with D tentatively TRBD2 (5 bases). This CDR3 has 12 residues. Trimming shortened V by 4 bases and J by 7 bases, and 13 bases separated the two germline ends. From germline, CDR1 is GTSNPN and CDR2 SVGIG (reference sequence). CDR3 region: CAWTSRRRTQYF. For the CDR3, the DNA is TGTGCCTGGACTAGCAGGAGAAGGACCCAGTACTTC. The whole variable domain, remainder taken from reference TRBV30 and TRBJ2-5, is SQTIHQWPATLVQPVGSPLSLECTVEGTSNPNLYWYRQAAGRGLQLLFYSVGIGQISSEVPQNLSASRPQDRQFILSSKKLLLSDSGFYLCAWTSRRRTQYFGPGTRLLVL.

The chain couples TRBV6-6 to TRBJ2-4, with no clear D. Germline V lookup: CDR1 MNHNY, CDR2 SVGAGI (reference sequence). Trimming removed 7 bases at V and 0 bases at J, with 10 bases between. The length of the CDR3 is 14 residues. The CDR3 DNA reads TGTGCCAGCAATTCCCGGTTAGCCAAAAACATTCAGTACTTC. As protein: CASNSRLAKNIQYF.

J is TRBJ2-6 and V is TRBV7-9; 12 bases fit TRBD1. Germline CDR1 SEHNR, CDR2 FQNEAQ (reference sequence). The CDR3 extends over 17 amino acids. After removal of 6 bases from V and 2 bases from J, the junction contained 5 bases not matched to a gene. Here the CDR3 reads CASRSGTGGAGANVLTF. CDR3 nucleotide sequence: TGTGCCAGCAGGTCCGGGACAGGGGGCGCTGGGGCCAACGTCCTGACTTTC. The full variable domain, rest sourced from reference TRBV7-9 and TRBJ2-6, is DTGVSQNPRHKITKRGQNVTFRCDPISEHNRLYWYRQTLGQGPEFLTYFQNEAQLEKSRLLSDRFSAERPKGSFSTLEIQRTEQGDSAMYLCASRSGTGGAGANVLTFGAGSRLTVL.

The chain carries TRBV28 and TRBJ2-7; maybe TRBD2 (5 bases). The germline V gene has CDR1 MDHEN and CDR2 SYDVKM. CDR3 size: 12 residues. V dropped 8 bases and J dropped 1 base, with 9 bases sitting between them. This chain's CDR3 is CASLGGSYEQYF. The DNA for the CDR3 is TGTGCCAGCCTCGGCGGGTCCTACGAGCAGTACTTC.

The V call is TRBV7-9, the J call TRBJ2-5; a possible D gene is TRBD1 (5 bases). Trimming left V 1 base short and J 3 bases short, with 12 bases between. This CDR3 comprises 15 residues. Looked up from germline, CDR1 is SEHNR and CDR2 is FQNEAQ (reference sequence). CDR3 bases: TGTGCCAGCAGCTTAGGTAAGGGCAGGGAAGAGACCCAGTACTTC. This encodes CASSLGKGREETQYF.